This T cell receptor beta chain was recovered during a study of blood T cell repertoires in COVID-19 (dated by TCRdb to about 2020). Background for the entire study: Samples from collaborators originated in the United States, Italy and Spain and spanned both the acute and convalescent phases of COVID-19. The material from the prospective study consisted of cDNA or gDNA derived from T cells, B-cell-depleted T cells, or PBMCs. The dataset comprised deeply sampled blood TCRbeta repertoires from subjects exposed to, actively infected with, or recovered from COVID-19. The repertoires were released in a freely available public database meant as a resource for research on the immune response to SARS-CoV-2. The samples were drawn from the first 160 participants of the ongoing ImmuneRACE study and from 1,254 subjects provided by 6 global collaborators. A de-identified subject ID, COVID-19 status, age in years and sex were almost always included in the sample metadata. Where HLA class I and class II types were available, the types were taken from metadata supplied by the sample provider, not from assay-based typing. The paper's findings and limits, for the study overall: The quantity of clinical and demographic metadata differed by source and by participant and was supplied without curation.

The immunoSEQ Assay, a bias-controlled multiplex PCR, was used to amplify TCRbeta CDR3 regions from genomic DNA. In the paper's pipeline: Nucleated cell counts per sample were estimated from amplification of reference gene primers within the assay. To quantify the absolute abundance of each unique TCRbeta CDR3 rearrangement, sequence reads were collapsed and filtered. Productive Simpson clonality was computed per sample as the square root of Simpson's diversity index over productive rearrangements. TCRdb provides this immuneACCESS table in a form limited to in-frame rearrangements. Some clones are lacking; in checked studies, under half of them reflect an unresolved V gene, and why the rest are absent is not known. That table furnishes V, J and clone size, whereas the DNA furnished D and trimming. Counted in this sample were tens of thousands of clones; around 84% of them appeared once. The top ten hold 4.1% of the sample.

Comment on this clone: Its antigen is unknown. Base quality data are lacking; no much larger clone is found one base away.

Collaborating institutions collected whole blood in K2EDTA tubes following their own protocols. For TCRbeta analysis, collaborators shipped samples in one of three forms: frozen whole blood, isolated PBMCs, or DNA extracted from either of those sample types. Clipping removes 3 bases from V and 4 bases from J, with 6 as the unmatched junction base count. From a lookup of the germline V gene (reference sequence), CDR1 and CDR2 are LNHDA and SQIVND. Inclusive of the bounding cysteine and phenylalanine, the CDR3 is 15 residues long. Of all the DNA, just the CDR3 is kept, 45 bases in frame from base 1. The chain is assembled from TRBV19 and TRBJ1-3; TRBD1 lines up with 7 middle nucleotides. The clonotype was recovered from a man aged 50 or older with acute or convalescent COVID-19. The sequenced material came from peripheral blood. The DNA reads TGTGCCAGTAGTATCCCCGGGACAGTCGGAAACACCATATATTTT. This sequence encodes CASSIPGTVGNTIYF.